Presented here are 8 T cell receptor beta chains from one specimen sequenced in a study of T cells in Graves' hyperthyroidism and ophthalmopathy. Template material for amplifying TCR beta CDR3 regions consisted of RNA transcripts. HTBI primers were used for first-round RT-PCR of the TCR CDR3. TCRdb called the multiplex PCR reads again in MiXCR, with one record for every CDR3 protein. The table records around 400,000 distinct CDR3 sequences, more than 15% of them present only once. The specimen sequenced was blood. The source is a woman in her late teens or twenties with Graves' hyperthyroidism that later progressed to Graves' ophthalmopathy.

This clonotype was picked up many times. The rearrangement uses TRBV12-3 or TRBV12-4 and TRBJ1-6; 8 bases are shared with TRBD1. CDR3 length: 14 residues. The V segment lost 7 bases and the J segment 8 bases; nucleotides outside the gene matches: 7. In nucleotides, the CDR3 is TGTGCCAGCAATTTGGGACAGGCGGATTCACCCCTCCACTTT. Translation gives CASNLGQADSPLHF.

This clonotype was counted at least ten times. The V and J genes are TRBV2 and TRBJ1-5, with 10 bases fitting TRBD1. V shed 5 bases and J 0 bases; nucleotides not matched to a gene: 1. The CDR3 is 15 amino acids. Germline CDR1 reads SNHLY; CDR2 reads FYNNEI. CDR3 sequence (DNA): TGTGCCAGCAGTCGGGACAGGGGTAGCAATCAGCCCCAGCATTTT. Translation gives CASSRDRGSNQPQHF.

This chain links TRBV24-1 with TRBJ2-7, with 10 bases matching TRBD2. V was clipped by 5 bases and J by 5 bases; unmatched bases: 5. This CDR3 has 14 amino acids. Germline loops: CDR1 KGHDR, CDR2 SFDVKD. The CDR3 spells CATSAGTSDNEQYF. CDR3 bases: TGTGCCACCAGTGCCGGGACTAGCGACAACGAGCAGTACTTC.

This clonotype appeared many times. The chain is built from TRBV20-1 and TRBJ1-1; perhaps TRBD1 as D (5 bases). Germline V gene sequence: CDR1 DFQATT, CDR2 SNEGSKA (reference sequence). Trimming shortened V by 3 bases and J by 8 bases, and 19 bases separated the two germline ends. This CDR3 contains 14 residues. For the CDR3, the DNA is TGCAGTGCTAGTCGGGGGAGAGCGGGCAGCGAAGCTTTCTTT. As protein: CSASRGRAGSEAFF.

This clonotype appeared many times. The V call is TRBV28, the J call TRBJ1-1; D perhaps matches TRBD1 (6 bases). V was clipped by 4 bases and J by 5 bases, with 14 bases between them. The germline V gene has CDR1 MDHEN and CDR2 SYDVKM. The CDR3 is made up of 14 amino acids. CDR3 region: CASSWGGAETEAFF. As DNA, the CDR3 is TGTGCCAGCAGTTGGGGGGGCGCGGAGACTGAAGCTTTCTTT.

About this clonotype itself: This clone may be a read error of a much larger clone one base away. This rearrangement joins TRBV28 to TRBJ2-7, with TRBD2 as a possible D gene (7 bases). There are 16 residues in the CDR3. Germline CDR1 reads MDHEN; CDR2 reads SYDVKM. In nucleotides, the CDR3 is TGTGCCGGCAGTTTGCCAAACCGGGGGGCCTCCTACGAGCAGTACTTC. Its translation is CAGSLPNRGASYEQYF.

The chain links TRBV28 to TRBJ2-5, with a tentative D call TRBD1 (5 bases). Trimming left V 6 bases short and J 9 bases short, with 11 bases between. Germline V gives CDR1 MDHEN, CDR2 SYDVKM. The CDR3 runs 11 residues. CDR3 bases: TGTGCCAGCAGGGCTGGACAATCCCAGTACTTC. Residues: CASRAGQSQYF. Looking up the rest from reference TRBV28 and TRBJ2-5 gives the full variable domain: DVKVTQSSRYLVKRTGEKVFLECVQDMDHENMFWYRQDPGLGLRLIYFSYDVKMKEKGDIPEGYSVSREKKERFSLILESASTNQTSMYLCASRAGQSQYFGPGTRLLVL.

The V gene is TRBV20-1, the J gene TRBJ1-5; 9 nucleotides agree with TRBD1. Germline CDR1 reads DFQATT; CDR2 reads SNEGSKA (reference sequence). V trimming: 3 bases; J trimming: 6 bases; junction bases outside the gene matches: 3. The CDR3 contains 13 residues. CDR3 in amino acids: CSASQQGAQPQHF. The CDR3 coding sequence is TGCAGTGCTAGTCAACAGGGGGCTCAGCCCCAGCATTTT.